This entry features one T cell receptor (beta chain) sequence. As yet, its antigen is unknown. Stem cell-like memory, regulatory, central memory and naive CD4+ cells were sorted via CD45RO/CCR7/CD25/CD127/CD95/CD27. These data are taken from a study of beta chain features in type 1 diabetes. Study-wide results and limits: TCRB CDR3 length was moderately but significantly reduced in all four CD4+ subsets of Type 1 diabetes patients. Reduced insertions and increased deletions marked VDJ junctions in type 1 diabetes patients. Compared with healthy donors, patients appeared to share more similar naive, central memory and regulatory TCRB repertoires.

Every bit of the isolated RNA underwent reverse transcription, so sequencing read expressed TCRB transcripts. This table comes from immunoSEQ multiplex PCR, and its TCRdb copy is limited to in-frame clones, with some not included. The sample consists of some 240,000 clones, approximately 10% of them appearing once. Trimming removed 2 bases at V and 10 bases at J, with 14 bases between. The germline gives CDR1 SNHLY, CDR2 FYNNEI. The CDR3 consists of 14 residues. The chain uses TRBV2 and TRBJ1-4, with a possible D match to TRBD1 (5 bases). This TCR derives from a man in his late teens or twenties in good health. Material: central memory CD4+ T cells from blood. The CDR3 bases are TGTGCCAGCAGTGAATCTGGGGCACCCGGAAAACTGTTTTTT. Translated: CASSESGAPGKLFF. Full variable domain (remainder filled in from reference TRBV2 and TRBJ1-4): EPEVTQTPSHQVTQMGQEVILRCVPISNHLYFYWYRQILGQKVEFLVSFYNNEISEKSEIFDDQFSVERPDGSNFTLKIRSTKLEDSAMYFCASSESGAPGKLFFGSGTQLSVL.